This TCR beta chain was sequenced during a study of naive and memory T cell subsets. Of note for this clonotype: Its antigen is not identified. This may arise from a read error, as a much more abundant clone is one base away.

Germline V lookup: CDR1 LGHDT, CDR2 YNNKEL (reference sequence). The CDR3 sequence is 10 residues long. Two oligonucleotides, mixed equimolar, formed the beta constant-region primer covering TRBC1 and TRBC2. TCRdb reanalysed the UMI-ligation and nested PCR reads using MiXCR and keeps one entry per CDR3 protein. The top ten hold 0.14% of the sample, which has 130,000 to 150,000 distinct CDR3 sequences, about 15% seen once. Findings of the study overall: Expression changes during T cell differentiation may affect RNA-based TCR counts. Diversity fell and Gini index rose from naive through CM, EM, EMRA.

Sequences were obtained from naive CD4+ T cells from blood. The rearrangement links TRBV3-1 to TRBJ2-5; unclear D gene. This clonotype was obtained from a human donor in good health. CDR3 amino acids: CTSSQETQYF. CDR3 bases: TGTACCAGCAGCCAAGAGACCCAGTACTTC.